Shown below are 22 T cell receptor beta chains from a single sample sequenced in a study of identical twins. TCRdb recomputed calls from the 5' RACE reads with MiXCR, one row per CDR3 protein. The sample has about 340,000 distinct CDR3 sequences, about 12% seen once. In addition, the sample was reused for a study of yellow fever vaccine responses in identical twins.

Sequences were obtained from CD8+ T cells sorted from blood. The receptors derive from a woman in her late teens or twenties in good health.

This chain links TRBV6-5 with TRBJ2-7, with a weak D call TRBD1 (6 bases). The germline V gene encodes CDR1 MNHEY and CDR2 SVGAGI. Trimming stripped 0 bases from V and 3 bases from J, with 6 bases between. This CDR3 is 13 amino acids long. CDR3 sequence: CASSYSTGYEQYV. The CDR3 DNA sequence: TGTGCCAGCAGTTACTCGACAGGCTACGAGCAGTACGTC.

This clonotype has just a few counts. This chain connects TRBV15 to TRBJ1-5; a possible D gene is TRBD1 (5 bases). The CDR3 is 14 residues long. Trimming removed 5 bases at V and 4 bases at J, with 12 bases between. Germline V CDR1 and CDR2: LNHNV, YYDKDF (reference sequence). CDR3 loop: CATSWGEANQPQHF. The CDR3 DNA follows: TGTGCCACCAGCTGGGGGGAGGCGAATCAGCCCCAGCATTTT.

The gene calls are TRBV5-1 and TRBJ2-3, with D perhaps given as TRBD1 or TRBD2 (6 bases each). CDR1 and CDR2 (germline): SGHRS, YFSETQ. This CDR3 is 15 amino acids long. V dropped 6 bases and J dropped 0 bases, with 14 bases sitting between them. CDR3 DNA: TGCGCCAGCAAAGGGGGAGGCAGTAGCACAGATACGCAGTATTTT. Amino acid sequence: CASKGGGSSTDTQYF. The entire variable domain, with the rest obtained from reference TRBV5-1 and TRBJ2-3, is as follows: KAGVTQTPRYLIKTRGQQVTLSCSPISGHRSVSWYQQTPGQGLQFLFEYFSETQRNKGNFPGRFSGRQFSNSRSEMNVSTLELGDSALYLCASKGGGSSTDTQYFGPGTRLTVL.

This clonotype was counted between two and nine times. This chain joins TRBV11-3 and TRBJ2-1; D call uncertain. Germline V gives CDR1 SGHNT, CDR2 YENEEA. Trimming took 8 bases from V and 5 from J, leaving 7 bases between them. CDR3 length equals 11 residues. The CDR3 region is CASHFNNEQFF. CDR3 nucleotide sequence: TGTGCCAGCCACTTTAACAATGAGCAGTTCTTC.

The V gene is TRBV5-1, the J gene TRBJ1-2; D is unresolved. This CDR3 has 13 residues. Germline values: CDR1 SGHRS, CDR2 YFSETQ. V was shortened by 7 bases and J by 6 bases, with 16 bases between the two germline ends. The CDR3 bases are TGCGCCAGCCTCTTCCGTGGGGTCCATGGCTACACCTTC. It encodes CASLFRGVHGYTF.

The chain employs TRBV7-9 and TRBJ1-1, with D perhaps TRBD1 (5 bases). Trimming took off 3 bases at V and 0 bases at J, with 11 bases between the two ends. In germline, CDR1 is SEHNR, CDR2 FQNEAQ (reference sequence). The CDR3 spans 15 residues. The CDR3 here is CASSLTVPMNTEAFF. The CDR3 DNA is TGTGCCAGCAGCTTGACAGTCCCGATGAACACTGAAGCTTTCTTT.

The chain recombines TRBV27 with TRBJ2-3; perhaps TRBD2 as D (6 bases). Germline lookup yields CDR1 MNHEY and CDR2 SMNVEV (reference sequence). This CDR3 has 17 residues. Trimming stripped 5 bases from V and 0 bases from J, with 18 bases between. The CDR3 DNA is TGTGCCAGCAGTATCCAGGGACTTCCAACTAGCACAGATACGCAGTATTTT. The encoded protein is CASSIQGLPTSTDTQYF.

V gene TRBV18 combines with J gene TRBJ2-3, with 8 bases matching TRBD1. Trimming at V came to 3 bases and at J to 2 bases, leaving 4 bases not matched to a gene. Germline V lookup: CDR1 KGHSH, CDR2 LQKENI. This CDR3 is built from 15 residues. The CDR3 DNA follows: TGTGCCAGCTCACCGGGACAGGCGTACACAGATACGCAGTATTTT. Amino acid sequence: CASSPGQAYTDTQYF.

The CDR3 reads CSARGGDRESQPQHF. The CDR3 bases are TGCAGTGCTAGAGGGGGAGACAGGGAGAGTCAGCCCCAGCATTTT. The chain couples TRBV20-1 to TRBJ1-5; the match to TRBD1 covers 7 bases. The CDR3 is 15 residues long. Germline values: CDR1 DFQATT, CDR2 SNEGSKA (reference sequence). After removal of 1 base from V and 6 bases from J, the junction contained 9 bases not matched to a gene.

The gene calls are TRBV5-8 and TRBJ2-5; 7 bases are shared with TRBD2. The CDR3 has 15 amino acids. Germline V gene sequence: CDR1 SGHTS, CDR2 YDEGEE. The V segment lost 7 bases and the J segment 5 bases; nucleotides outside the gene matches: 14. The CDR3 nucleotides are TGTGCCAGCGGGGGACCCGGGACTACCTGGGAGACCCAGTACTTC. Protein: CASGGPGTTWETQYF.

This clonotype was recorded a few times. The chain uses TRBV2 and TRBJ1-1; tentative D call: TRBD1 (5 bases). The CDR3 runs to 16 residues. The V gene's germline CDR1 is SNHLY and CDR2 FYNNEI. Trimming took 3 bases from V and 2 from J, leaving 16 bases between them. DNA of the CDR3: TGTGCCAGCAGTGAGACAGTGAAGGTTGGAAACACTGAAGCTTTCTTT. Translated, it gives CASSETVKVGNTEAFF.

The table lists this clonotype with a few counts. The chain links TRBV6-1 to TRBJ2-7; D perhaps matches TRBD1 (5 bases). The CDR3 contains 13 residues. The ends were cut back, 1 base at V and 1 base at J, with 5 bases in the middle. CDR1 MNHNS and CDR2 SASEGT come from the germline V gene. The CDR3 DNA is TGTGCCAGCAGTGAAGGGACATCCTACGAGCAGTACGTC. Amino acids: CASSEGTSYEQYV.

This clonotype has only a few counts. The chain links TRBV24-1 to TRBJ2-2; D is uncertain. Germline V gene data show CDR1 as KGHDR and CDR2 as SFDVKD. Trimming took off 3 bases at V and 6 bases at J, with 4 bases between the two ends. This CDR3 is 12 amino acids long. CDR3 protein: CATSDIAGELFF. The CDR3 nucleotides read TGTGCCACCAGTGATATAGCCGGGGAGCTGTTTTTT.

The chain uses TRBV6-4 and TRBJ2-2; no firm D call. The ends were cut back, 6 bases at V and 5 bases at J, with 13 bases in the middle. Germline assignment: CDR1 MRHNA and CDR2 SNTAGT. The CDR3 spans 14 residues. Here the CDR3 reads CASSPEADTGELFF. CDR3 nucleotides: TGTGCCAGCAGCCCCGAGGCAGATACCGGGGAGCTGTTTTTT.

V usage is TRBV15 and J usage is TRBJ2-7, with a weak D call TRBD2 (5 bases). V lost 0 bases and J 5 bases, leaving 14 bases between the germline ends. The CDR3 is 15 amino acids. Germline CDR1 reads LNHNV; CDR2 reads YYDKDF (reference sequence). The CDR3 DNA reads TGTGCCACCAGCAGAGATGTAGATGGGAGCCACGAGCAGTACTTC. Its translation is CATSRDVDGSHEQYF.

This clonotype has a handful of counts. The chain couples TRBV3-1 to TRBJ2-5, with D tentatively TRBD1 (6 bases). V was pared by 1 base and J by 0 bases, with 9 bases between. The CDR3 covers 15 residues. In germline, CDR1 is LGHDT, CDR2 YNNKEL (reference sequence). The CDR3 bases are TGTGCCAGCAGCCAAGTTTGGACAGACCAAGAGACCCAGTACTTC. Translating gives CASSQVWTDQETQYF.

This clonotype was detected once. This chain uses TRBV4-1 with TRBJ2-7; D gene uncertain. Trimming took 1 base from V and 4 from J, leaving 11 bases between them. Germline CDR1 MGHRA, CDR2 YSYEKL. This CDR3 is 14 amino acids long. The CDR3 DNA follows: TGCGCCAGCAGCCAAGCTCCCACGGCGTACGAGCAGTACTTC. It specifies CASSQAPTAYEQYF.

The chain employs TRBV12-3 or TRBV12-4 and TRBJ2-1, with TRBD2 matching 9 bases. CDR3 length: 13 amino acids. V was pared by 5 bases and J by 10 bases, with 6 bases of the junction left unmatched. In nucleotides, the CDR3 is TGTGCCAGCAGTCCGGGACTAGCCTTAGAGCAGTTCTTC. Its translation is CASSPGLALEQFF.

The rearrangement joins TRBV13 to TRBJ2-7; TRBD1 matches 9 bases. This CDR3 has 17 residues. The V segment lost 5 bases and the J segment 6 bases; nucleotides outside the gene matches: 17. From germline, CDR1 is PRHDT and CDR2 FYEKMQ (reference sequence). The CDR3 loop is CASSDTQPGQGLGEQYF. Written as DNA, the CDR3 is TGTGCCAGCAGCGACACACAACCGGGACAGGGCTTGGGCGAGCAGTACTTC.

J is TRBJ2-3 and V is TRBV4-1, with D hard to call. Trimming removed 1 base at V and 6 bases at J, with 5 bases between. The CDR3 totals 12 residues. From germline, CDR1 is MGHRA and CDR2 YSYEKL. As DNA, the CDR3 is TGCGCCAGCAGCCAAGTCGCCGATACGCAGTATTTT. Translated: CASSQVADTQYF.

This clonotype turned up a few times. V is TRBV28 and J is TRBJ1-3; a possible D gene is TRBD1 (6 bases). Trimming shortened V by 6 bases and J by 4 bases, and 16 bases separated the two germline ends. Germline CDR1 reads MDHEN; CDR2 reads SYDVKM. The CDR3 length is 15 residues. The DNA for the CDR3 is TGTGCCAGCAGGATCAACAGGGTAGCAGGAAACACCATATATTTT. Residues: CASRINRVAGNTIYF.

This clonotype was found a few times. This rearrangement joins TRBV28 to TRBJ2-7; D is perhaps TRBD1 (6 bases). The germline V gene has CDR1 MDHEN and CDR2 SYDVKM. There are 14 residues in the CDR3. V gave up 5 bases and J gave up 6 bases, with 17 bases separating them. CDR3 in DNA: TGTGCCAGCAGTCCAGCCGACAGGACTTTCGAGCAGTACGTC. Encoded protein: CASSPADRTFEQYV.